These T cell receptor beta chains were read from a single sample in a study of blood T cell repertoires in COVID-19. The repertoire was sequenced with immunoSEQ multiplex PCR; TCRdb's copy has only in-frame clones and lacks some. The data hold hundreds of thousands of clones, with just under 85% observed a single time. Sequencing was done on a sample of peripheral blood. Receptor source: a woman over 75 with acute or convalescent COVID-19. CDR3s include the opening cysteine and the closing phenylalanine or tryptophan. A D gene is named only where the DNA matches it firmly. The size field is filled for only some rows; it gives once, few, many or a size class.

j_gene,abundance,v_gene,d_gene,CDR3nt,CDR3aa
TRBJ2-7,-,TRBV27,-,TGTGCCAGCAGTTTATCTCTTAGCGCCGAGCAGTACTTC,CASSLSLSAEQYF
TRBJ1-6,once,TRBV19,TRBD1,TGTGCCAGTAGTACCCGGGACAGTTACAATTCACCCCTCCACTTT,CASSTRDSYNSPLHF
TRBJ1-1,-,TRBV19,TRBD1,TGTGCCAGTAGTACCCGGCTGGGACAGAGACAGGTAGCTTTCTTT,CASSTRLGQRQVAFF
TRBJ2-7,-,TRBV4-2,TRBD2,TGTGCCAGCAGCCAAGATTTCGGGGGGGGCTCCTACGAGCAGTACTTC,CASSQDFGGGSYEQYF
TRBJ2-3,-,TRBV18,-,TGTGCCAGCTCACTATGGACTACCACAGATACGCAGTATTTT,CASSLWTTTDTQYF
TRBJ1-1,-,TRBV12-5,TRBD1,TGTGCTAGTGGCCCGGGACAGGGAGTAGCTTTCTTT,CASGPGQGVAFF
TRBJ2-7,-,TRBV5-1,-,TGCGCCAGCAGCTTGGGGCCCGCCTACGAGCAGTACTTC,CASSLGPAYEQYF
TRBJ1-5,-,TRBV19,TRBD1,TGTGCCAGTAGACATTCCTCAGGGGGTCAGCCCCAGCATTTT,CASRHSSGGQPQHF
TRBJ2-2,-,TRBV6-1,-,TGTGCCAGCAGTGAAGCGCTTCTACGGAACACCGGGGAGCTGTTTTTT,CASSEALLRNTGELFF
TRBJ2-1,-,TRBV18,TRBD2,TGTGCCAGCTCCGGGACTACCTCAACCTACAATGAGCAGTTCTTC,CASSGTTSTYNEQFF
TRBJ2-5,-,TRBV27,-,TGTGCCAGCAGTCCCTTCAGGGGTCGGGAAGAGACCCAGTACTTC,CASSPFRGREETQYF